These T cell receptor beta chains were read from a single sample in a study of blood T cell repertoires in COVID-19. Profiled with immunoSEQ multiplex PCR; TCRdb holds only in-frame clones, not every one. The repertoire has about 100,000 clones, approximately 85% of them found once; the top ten carry 18%. The source material was peripheral blood. All receptors come from an elderly woman with active or convalescent COVID-19. CDR3s include the opening cysteine and the closing phenylalanine or tryptophan. Fields, in order: CDR3 DNA, CDR3 protein, J gene, V gene, D gene, clone size, CDR3 length. A D gene is named only where the DNA matches it firmly. The size field is filled for only some rows; it gives once, few, many or a size class.

TGCGCCAGCAGCTTGGCGTCTAGCGGGAGGGGGACAGATACGCAGTATTTT,CASSLASSGRGTDTQYF,TRBJ2-3,TRBV5-1,TRBD2,few,17
TGTGCCAGCAAGACATTAGCTAACTATGGCTACACCTTC,CASKTLANYGYTF,TRBJ1-2,TRBV7-9,-,-,13
TGTGCCAGCAGCCCGACCGGGTCGGGGGGGCCAGACAACGAGCAGTACTTC,CASSPTGSGGPDNEQYF,TRBJ2-7,TRBV7-9,TRBD2,-,17
TGTGCCAGCAGTACATACAGGGACGGCACTGAAGCTTTCTTT,CASSTYRDGTEAFF,TRBJ1-1,TRBV28,-,-,14
TGTGCCATCAGTCCCTCCGACAGGGCCCATCAGCCCCAGCATTTT,CAISPSDRAHQPQHF,TRBJ1-5,TRBV10-3,TRBD1,few,15
TGCAGCGTTGAGGGACAGGGGGCCTACGAGCAGTACTTC,CSVEGQGAYEQYF,TRBJ2-7,TRBV29-1,TRBD1,-,13
TGCACCAGCAGCCAGGGCTTGGGACAGGGCGATGACGAGCAGTACTTC,CTSSQGLGQGDDEQYF,TRBJ2-7,TRBV1,-,few,16
TGTGCCAGCAGTTTAACAGGGGTAAATGGCTACACCTTC,CASSLTGVNGYTF,TRBJ1-2,TRBV27,TRBD1,many,13
TGTGCCACCAGCAGAGACCAGGGTGGCACTGAAGCTTTCTTT,CATSRDQGGTEAFF,TRBJ1-1,TRBV15,-,-,14
TGCAGCGTCACAGGGGGCGAAGGGCAGTACTTC,CSVTGGEGQYF,TRBJ2-7,TRBV29-1,TRBD1,-,11
TGCGCCAGCAGCCAAGTGGGACAGGGGAACACTGAAGCTTTCTTT,CASSQVGQGNTEAFF,TRBJ1-1,TRBV4-3,TRBD1,-,15
TGTGCCATCAGGGGGGCTAGCGGAACAGATACGCAGTATTTT,CAIRGASGTDTQYF,TRBJ2-3,TRBV10-3,-,once,14
TGTGCCAGCAGTCTCAAGCAGAACACTGAAGCTTTCTTT,CASSLKQNTEAFF,TRBJ1-1,TRBV12-3/TRBV12-4,-,-,13
TGTGCCAGCAGTTTAAGCGGGAGCGCCGAGCAGTGCTTC,CASSLSGSAEQCF,TRBJ2-7,TRBV6-2/TRBV6-3,TRBD2,-,13
TGTGCCAGCAGTTATCCCGGACTAGCGGGAGAAGAGACCCAGTACTTC,CASSYPGLAGEETQYF,TRBJ2-5,TRBV6-2/TRBV6-3,TRBD2,-,16
TGTGCCAGTAGTATATTTGGACTGGGCAGGGGGCAGGGTGAGCAGTTCTTC,CASSIFGLGRGQGEQFF,TRBJ2-1,TRBV19,TRBD1,-,17
TGTGCCAGCAGTTCACCGGGACAGGGGACTGTGGCACGCACAGATACGCAGTATTTT,CASSSPGQGTVARTDTQYF,TRBJ2-3,TRBV28,TRBD1,-,19
TGTGCCAGCAGTGAAAGCCTCTCCGGAGACTATGGCTACACCTTC,CASSESLSGDYGYTF,TRBJ1-2,TRBV6-1,-,few,15
TGTGCCAGCAGCTCCGAACCCGTCTTGGCCCACGAGCAGTACTTC,CASSSEPVLAHEQYF,TRBJ2-7,TRBV11-1,-,-,15
TGTGCCAGCAGCTTGGCGGGAGGTTACTATGGCTACACCTTC,CASSLAGGYYGYTF,TRBJ1-2,TRBV7-2,-,-,14
TGTGCCACCAGCAGAACCGGGACAGGTGATAGCAATCAGCCCCAGCATTTT,CATSRTGTGDSNQPQHF,TRBJ1-5,TRBV15,TRBD1,-,17
TGTGCCAGCAGTCCCGGGACACTCTACGAGCAGTACTTC,CASSPGTLYEQYF,TRBJ2-7,TRBV6-5,-,few,13
TGTGCCAGAAGCTTTAACGGGTCCCGAAACACCATATATTTT,CARSFNGSRNTIYF,TRBJ1-3,TRBV5-3,-,-,14
TGTGCCAGCAGTTTGTTGGGGTCCCCGGGGTATGGCTACACCTTC,CASSLLGSPGYGYTF,TRBJ1-2,TRBV27,-,-,15
TGTGCCAGCAGTTACGGGCGGGACCTCCACGAGCAGTACTTC,CASSYGRDLHEQYF,TRBJ2-7,TRBV6-2/TRBV6-3,-,few,14
TGTGCCAGCAGGCGACTAGCGGGAGAAGACGAGCAGTACTTC,CASRRLAGEDEQYF,TRBJ2-7,TRBV2,TRBD2,-,14
TGTGCCAGCAGCGTCGGGACTAGCGGATCCTACAATGAGCAGTTCTTC,CASSVGTSGSYNEQFF,TRBJ2-1,TRBV5-4,TRBD2,-,16
TGTGCCAGTAGTATAGATCAGGCTAGCCTCGATGAGCAGTTCTTC,CASSIDQASLDEQFF,TRBJ2-1,TRBV19,-,-,15
TGTGCCAGCAGCCAGTCGGACAGGGGGGAGGATCAGCCCCAGCATTTT,CASSQSDRGEDQPQHF,TRBJ1-5,TRBV3-1/TRBV3-2,TRBD1,few,16
TGTGCCAGCAGCCGTCCCGGGTTCTACGAGCAGTACTTC,CASSRPGFYEQYF,TRBJ2-7,TRBV7-8,-,-,13
TGTGCCAGCAGTTACCAACACCCCGCAGGGTCCCAGGGTACCTACGAGCAGTACTTC,CASSYQHPAGSQGTYEQYF,TRBJ2-7,TRBV6-2/TRBV6-3,-,-,19
TGTGCAAGTCGCTTAGCGCCCTCCTTAAGAGAGAACACTGAAGCTTTCTTT,CASRLAPSLRENTEAFF,TRBJ1-1,TRBV12-2,-,-,17
TGTGCCACCAGTGACCCTACTACCTACGAGCAGTACTTC,CATSDPTTYEQYF,TRBJ2-7,TRBV24-1,-,-,13
TGTGCCAGCTCACTGCACTCGGGGGACTATGGCTACACCTTC,CASSLHSGDYGYTF,TRBJ1-2,TRBV18,-,-,14
TGTGCCAGCAGCTTGGGATACGGAGATAGCAATCAGCCCCAGCATTTT,CASSLGYGDSNQPQHF,TRBJ1-5,TRBV5-8,-,-,16
TGTGCCAGCAGCCCAGAAGAGGGTAACTATGGCTACACCTTC,CASSPEEGNYGYTF,TRBJ1-2,TRBV5-4,-,-,14
TGTGCCAGCAGCCGAAGTTCAGGGTGGGAGACCCAGTACTTC,CASSRSSGWETQYF,TRBJ2-5,TRBV6-5,-,-,14
TGTGCCAGCAGCTTGGACAGGGTGAACACTGAAGCTTTCTTT,CASSLDRVNTEAFF,TRBJ1-1,TRBV28,TRBD1,-,14
TGTGCCAGCAGTGCCCAGCGGGTATCCTACGAGCAGTACTTC,CASSAQRVSYEQYF,TRBJ2-7,TRBV2,-,few,14
TGTGCCAGCAGTGAATGGGTAGCGGCCCAAGAGACCCAGTACTTC,CASSEWVAAQETQYF,TRBJ2-5,TRBV6-1,-,-,15
TGTGCCAGCAGTACTGCGGGAGGGGGAGAGACCCAGTACTTC,CASSTAGGGETQYF,TRBJ2-5,TRBV6-5,TRBD2,-,14